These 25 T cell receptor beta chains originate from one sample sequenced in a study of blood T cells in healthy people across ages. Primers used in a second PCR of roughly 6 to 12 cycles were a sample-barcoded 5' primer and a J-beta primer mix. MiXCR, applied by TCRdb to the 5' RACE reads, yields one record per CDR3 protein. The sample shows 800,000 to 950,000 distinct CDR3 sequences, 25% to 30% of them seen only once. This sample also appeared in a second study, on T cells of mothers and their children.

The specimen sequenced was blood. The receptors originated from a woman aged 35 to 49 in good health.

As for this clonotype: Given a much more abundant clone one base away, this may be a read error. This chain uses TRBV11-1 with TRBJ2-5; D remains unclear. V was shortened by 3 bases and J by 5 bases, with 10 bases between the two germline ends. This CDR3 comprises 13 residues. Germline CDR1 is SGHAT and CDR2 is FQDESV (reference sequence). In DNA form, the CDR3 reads TGTGCCAGCAGCTTTGACACAGCGGAGACCCAGTACTTC. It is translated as CASSFDTAETQYF.

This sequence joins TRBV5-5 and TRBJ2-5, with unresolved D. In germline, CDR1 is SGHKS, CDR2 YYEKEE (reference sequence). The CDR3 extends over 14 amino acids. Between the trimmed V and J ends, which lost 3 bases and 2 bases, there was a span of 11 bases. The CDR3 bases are TGTGCCAGCAGCTCTTTGTCTCTACAAGAGACCCAGTACTTC. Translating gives CASSSLSLQETQYF.

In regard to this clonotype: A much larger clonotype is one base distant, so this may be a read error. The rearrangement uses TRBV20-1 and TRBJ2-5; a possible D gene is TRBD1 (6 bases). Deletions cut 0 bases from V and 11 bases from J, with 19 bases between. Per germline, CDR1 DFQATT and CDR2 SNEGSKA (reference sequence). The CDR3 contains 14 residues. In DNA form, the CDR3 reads TGCAGTGCTAGAGATGGCAGGGGCTACAATGAGCAGTACTTC. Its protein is CSARDGRGYNEQYF.

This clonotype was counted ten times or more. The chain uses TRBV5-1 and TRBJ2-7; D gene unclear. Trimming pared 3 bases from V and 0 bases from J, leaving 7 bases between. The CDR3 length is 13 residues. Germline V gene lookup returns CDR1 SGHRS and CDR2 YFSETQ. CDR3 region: CASSSQLSYEQYF. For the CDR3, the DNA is TGCGCCAGCAGCTCACAACTCTCCTACGAGCAGTACTTC.

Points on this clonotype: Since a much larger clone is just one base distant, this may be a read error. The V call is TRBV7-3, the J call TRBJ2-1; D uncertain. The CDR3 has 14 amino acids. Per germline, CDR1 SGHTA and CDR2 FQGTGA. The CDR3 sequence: CARSLTGSRNEQFF. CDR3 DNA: TGTGCCCGCAGCTTAACTGGTTCTCGCAATGAGCAGTTCTTC.

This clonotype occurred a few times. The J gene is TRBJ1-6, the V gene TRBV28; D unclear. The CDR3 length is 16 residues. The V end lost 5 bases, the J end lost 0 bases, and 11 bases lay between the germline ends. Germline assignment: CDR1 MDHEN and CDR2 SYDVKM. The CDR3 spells CASSPHQSSYNSPLHF. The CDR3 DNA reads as TGTGCCAGCAGTCCTCACCAGAGCTCCTATAATTCACCCCTCCACTTT.

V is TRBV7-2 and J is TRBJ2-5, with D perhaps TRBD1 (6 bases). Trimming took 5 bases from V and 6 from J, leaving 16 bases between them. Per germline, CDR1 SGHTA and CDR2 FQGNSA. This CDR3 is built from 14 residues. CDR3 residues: CASSQGTATQTQYF. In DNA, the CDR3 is TGTGCCAGCAGCCAGGGGACGGCCACCCAGACCCAGTACTTC.

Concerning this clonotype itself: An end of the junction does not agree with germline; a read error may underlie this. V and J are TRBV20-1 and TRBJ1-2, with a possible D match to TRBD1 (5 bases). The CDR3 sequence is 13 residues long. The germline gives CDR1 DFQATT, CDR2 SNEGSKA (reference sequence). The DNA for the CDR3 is TGCAGTGCTAGGAGCGCGGGGCCCTATGACTACACCTTC. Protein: CSARSAGPYDYTF.

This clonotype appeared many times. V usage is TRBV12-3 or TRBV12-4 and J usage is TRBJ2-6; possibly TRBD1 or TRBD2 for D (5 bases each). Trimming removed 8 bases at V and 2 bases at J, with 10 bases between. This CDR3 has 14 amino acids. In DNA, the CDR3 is TGTGCCAGCCTCTGGGACCCTGGGGCCAACGTCCTGACTTTC. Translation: CASLWDPGANVLTF.

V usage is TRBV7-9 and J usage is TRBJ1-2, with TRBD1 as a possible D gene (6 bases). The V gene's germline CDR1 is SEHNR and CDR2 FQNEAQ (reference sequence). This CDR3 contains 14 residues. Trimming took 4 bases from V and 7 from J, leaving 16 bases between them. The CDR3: CASSSAGAVAGYTF. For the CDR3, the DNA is TGTGCCAGCAGCTCCGCAGGGGCGGTTGCTGGCTACACCTTC. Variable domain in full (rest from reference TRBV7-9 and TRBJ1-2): DTGVSQNPRHKITKRGQNVTFRCDPISEHNRLYWYRQTLGQGPEFLTYFQNEAQLEKSRLLSDRFSAERPKGSFSTLEIQRTEQGDSAMYLCASSSAGAVAGYTFGSGTRLTVV.

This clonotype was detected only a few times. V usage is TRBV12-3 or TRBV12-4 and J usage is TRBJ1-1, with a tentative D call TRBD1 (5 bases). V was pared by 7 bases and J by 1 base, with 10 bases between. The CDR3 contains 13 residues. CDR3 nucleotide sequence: TGTGCCAGCACCAGGACATGGAACACTGAAGCTTTCTTT. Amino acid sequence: CASTRTWNTEAFF.

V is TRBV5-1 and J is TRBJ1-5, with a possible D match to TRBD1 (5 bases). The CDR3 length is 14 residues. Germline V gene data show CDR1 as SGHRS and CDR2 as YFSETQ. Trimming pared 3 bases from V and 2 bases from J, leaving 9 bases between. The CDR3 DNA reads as TGCGCCAGCAGCTCCCAGGGTGGCAATCAGCCCCAGCATTTT. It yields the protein CASSSQGGNQPQHF.

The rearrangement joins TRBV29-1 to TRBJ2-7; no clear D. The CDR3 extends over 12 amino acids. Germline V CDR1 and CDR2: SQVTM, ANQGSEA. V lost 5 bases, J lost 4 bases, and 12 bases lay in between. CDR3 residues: CSVNRDGYEQYF. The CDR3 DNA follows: TGCAGCGTTAATAGGGATGGTTACGAGCAGTACTTC.

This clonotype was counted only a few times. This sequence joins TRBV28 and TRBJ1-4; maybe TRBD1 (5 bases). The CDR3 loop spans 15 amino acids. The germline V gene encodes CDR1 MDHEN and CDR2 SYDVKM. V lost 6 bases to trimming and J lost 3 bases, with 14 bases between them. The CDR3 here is CASRRGGLSNEKLFF. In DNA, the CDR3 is TGTGCCAGCAGAAGGGGTGGGCTTTCTAATGAAAAACTGTTTTTT.

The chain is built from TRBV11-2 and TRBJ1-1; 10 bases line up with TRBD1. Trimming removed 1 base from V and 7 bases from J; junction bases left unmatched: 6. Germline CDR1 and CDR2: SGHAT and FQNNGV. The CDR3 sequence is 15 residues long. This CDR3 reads CASSLGTGGVGEAFF. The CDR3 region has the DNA TGTGCCAGCAGCTTAGGGACAGGGGGTGTCGGTGAAGCTTTCTTT.

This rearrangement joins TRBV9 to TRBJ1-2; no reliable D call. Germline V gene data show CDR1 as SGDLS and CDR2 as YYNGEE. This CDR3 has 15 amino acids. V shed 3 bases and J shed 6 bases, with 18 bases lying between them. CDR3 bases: TGTGCCAGCAGCGATTCTGACGGGATGCAGGATGGCTACACCTTC. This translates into CASSDSDGMQDGYTF.

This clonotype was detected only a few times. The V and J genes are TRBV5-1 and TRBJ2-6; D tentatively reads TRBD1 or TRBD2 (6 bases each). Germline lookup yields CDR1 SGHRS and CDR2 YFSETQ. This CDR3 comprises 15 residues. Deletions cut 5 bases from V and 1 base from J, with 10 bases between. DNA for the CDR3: TGCGCCAGCAGGGGGGGCCCATCTGGGGCCAACGTCCTGACTTTC. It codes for CASRGGPSGANVLTF.

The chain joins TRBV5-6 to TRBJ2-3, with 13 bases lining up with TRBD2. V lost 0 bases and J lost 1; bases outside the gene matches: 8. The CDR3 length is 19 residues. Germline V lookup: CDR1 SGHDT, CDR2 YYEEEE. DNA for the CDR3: TGTGCCAGCAGCTTGGTGACTAGCGGGGGGCGCGCTCGCACAGATACGCAGTATTTT. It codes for CASSLVTSGGRARTDTQYF.

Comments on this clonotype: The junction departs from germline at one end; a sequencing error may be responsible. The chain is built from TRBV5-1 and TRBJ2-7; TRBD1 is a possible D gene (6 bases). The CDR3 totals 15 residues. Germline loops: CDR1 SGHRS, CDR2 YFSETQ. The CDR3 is CASSLAGVPSCEQYF. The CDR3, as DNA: TGCGCCAGCAGCTTGGCAGGGGTCCCTTCCTGCGAGCAGTACTTC.

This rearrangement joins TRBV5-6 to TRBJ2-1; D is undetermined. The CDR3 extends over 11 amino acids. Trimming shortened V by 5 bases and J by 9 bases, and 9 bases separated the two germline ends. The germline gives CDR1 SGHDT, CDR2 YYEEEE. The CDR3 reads CASSRLVEQFF. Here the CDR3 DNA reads TGTGCCAGCAGTAGACTTGTTGAGCAGTTCTTC.

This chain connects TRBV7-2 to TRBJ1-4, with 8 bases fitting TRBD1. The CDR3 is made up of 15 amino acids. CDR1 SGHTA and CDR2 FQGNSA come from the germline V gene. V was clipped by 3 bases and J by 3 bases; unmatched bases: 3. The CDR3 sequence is CASSFQGAANEKLFF. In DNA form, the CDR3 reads TGTGCCAGCAGCTTCCAGGGGGCGGCTAATGAAAAACTGTTTTTT.

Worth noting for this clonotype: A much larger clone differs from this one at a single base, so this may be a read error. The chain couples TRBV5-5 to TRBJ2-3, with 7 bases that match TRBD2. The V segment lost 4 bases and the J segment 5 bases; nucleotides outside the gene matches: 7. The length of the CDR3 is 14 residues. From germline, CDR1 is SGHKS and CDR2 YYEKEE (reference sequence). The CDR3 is CASSPGGEGDTQYF. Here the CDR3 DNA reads TGTGCCAGCAGCCCTGGAGGGGAGGGAGATACGCAGTATTTT.

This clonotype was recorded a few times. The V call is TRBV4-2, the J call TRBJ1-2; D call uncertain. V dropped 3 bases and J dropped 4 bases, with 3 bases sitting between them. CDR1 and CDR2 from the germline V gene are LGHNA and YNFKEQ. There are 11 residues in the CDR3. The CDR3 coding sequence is TGTGCCAGCAGCCATCTCTATGGCTACACCTTC. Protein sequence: CASSHLYGYTF.

CDR3 loop: CASKKAKSTDTQYF. CDR3 nucleotides: TGTGCCAGCAAAAAGGCTAAATCCACAGATACGCAGTATTTT. The chain carries TRBV2 and TRBJ2-3; D gene uncertain. This CDR3 comprises 14 residues. The germline V gene encodes CDR1 SNHLY and CDR2 FYNNEI. V lost 7 bases and J 2 bases, leaving 13 bases between the germline ends.

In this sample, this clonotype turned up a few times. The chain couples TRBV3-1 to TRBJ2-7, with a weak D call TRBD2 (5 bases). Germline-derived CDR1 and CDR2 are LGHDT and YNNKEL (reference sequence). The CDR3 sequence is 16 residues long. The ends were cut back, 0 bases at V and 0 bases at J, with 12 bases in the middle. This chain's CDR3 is CASSQDRRASSYEQYF. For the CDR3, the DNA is TGTGCCAGCAGCCAAGACCGGCGGGCGAGCTCCTACGAGCAGTACTTC.